This is a list of T cell receptor beta chains from one sample in a study of cytomegalovirus exposure and HLA in healthy donors. TCRdb's copy holds only in-frame clones and misses some; the assay was immunoSEQ multiplex PCR. The profile shows 120,000 or so clones, about 83% of them singletons. The sequencing sample was made of PBMCs. The receptors stem from a woman aged 40 to 55 in good health and CMV-seropositive. The CDR3 runs from the conserved cysteine through the conserved F or W. The D gene is left open where the match is weak. Only some rows state a clone size, as once, few, many or a class for expanded clones.

D gene	clone size	V gene	J gene	CDR3 DNA	CDR3 protein
NA	few	TRBV10-2	TRBJ2-3	TGCGCCAGCAGTTTGTTGAGCGGAGGGGCGGATACGCAGTATTTT	CASSLLSGGADTQYF
TRBD2	NA	TRBV2	TRBJ2-1	TGTGCCAGCAGTGGTTTAGAACTAGCGGTCTACAATGAGCAGTTCTTC	CASSGLELAVYNEQFF
TRBD2	once	TRBV10-2	TRBJ2-1	TGCGCCAGCAGTGAGGGCCTAGCGGGCAATGAGCAGTTCTTC	CASSEGLAGNEQFF
TRBD1	NA	TRBV4-3	TRBJ2-1	TGCGCCAGCAGCCGCAGACCGGGACAGGGGGCGAACAATGAGCAGTTCTTC	CASSRRPGQGANNEQFF
NA	NA	TRBV7-3	TRBJ1-2	TGTGCCAGCAGCCCCCGGGGGAGCCCTCGAGGCTACACCTTC	CASSPRGSPRGYTF
TRBD2	NA	TRBV2	TRBJ2-1	TGTGCCAGCAGACTAGCGGGGAATTACAATGAGCAGTTCTTC	CASRLAGNYNEQFF
NA	NA	TRBV28	TRBJ2-5	TGTGCCAGCAGTTTTAGAGCAGGGGAGACCCAGTACTTC	CASSFRAGETQYF
TRBD2	few	TRBV4-1	TRBJ2-7	TGCGCCAGCAGCTATCTAGCGGGGGGAGTCTACGAGCAGTACTTC	CASSYLAGGVYEQYF
TRBD1	NA	TRBV7-2	TRBJ2-1	TGTGCCGGGCAATTGGACAGGGGTTCGTACAATGAGCAGTTCTTC	CAGQLDRGSYNEQFF
TRBD1	NA	TRBV5-5	TRBJ1-2	TGTGCCAGCAGCTTGTACTTGGGACAGTCTTATGGCTACACCTTC	CASSLYLGQSYGYTF
NA	NA	TRBV6-5	TRBJ1-2	TGTGCCAGCGCTGGACTCAACTATGGCTACACCTTC	CASAGLNYGYTF
NA	NA	TRBV10-3	TRBJ2-5	TGTGCCATCAGTGCCGCGCAAGAGACCCAGTACTTC	CAISAAQETQYF
TRBD2	NA	TRBV28	TRBJ2-7	TGTGCCAGCAGTTTACTAGCGGGAGTCGAGCAGTACTTC	CASSLLAGVEQYF
NA	NA	TRBV9	TRBJ2-7	TGTGCCAGCAGCGACGCAGCATCTAGTTTCTCCTACGAGCAGTACTTC	CASSDAASSFSYEQYF
NA	NA	TRBV29-1	TRBJ2-1	TGCAGCGCTCCTCACCGGGCTAGCGCGAGCTCCTACAATGAGCAGTTCTTC	CSAPHRASASSYNEQFF
NA	NA	TRBV7-2	TRBJ2-7	TGTGCCAGCAGCCCTGCCAGGGGCTACGAGCAGTACTTC	CASSPARGYEQYF
TRBD1	NA	TRBV28	TRBJ1-4	TGTGCCAGCAGGAAGACAGGGGTTTATGAAAAACTGTTTTTT	CASRKTGVYEKLFF
TRBD1	NA	TRBV7-8	TRBJ2-7	TGTGCCAGCAGCGATCGACAGGGTTCTTCCTACGAGCAGTACTTC	CASSDRQGSSYEQYF
TRBD2	NA	TRBV9	TRBJ2-1	TGTGCCAGCAGCCCCGGACTAGCGGAATACAATGAGCAGTTCTTC	CASSPGLAEYNEQFF
TRBD1	NA	TRBV11-2	TRBJ1-1	TGTGCCAGCAGCTTACATGTACAGGGGTGCGAAGCTTTCTTT	CASSLHVQGCEAFF
TRBD2	NA	TRBV4-1	TRBJ2-1	TGCGCCAGCAGCCAGGGACTAGCGGGCCTTTACAATGAGCAGTTCTTC	CASSQGLAGLYNEQFF
NA	few	TRBV29-1	TRBJ1-4	TGCAGCGGGGGGAGGTCTAATGAAAAACTGTTTTTT	CSGGRSNEKLFF
TRBD2	NA	TRBV13	TRBJ2-7	TGTGCCAGCAGCCGACTAGCGGTCTCCTACGAGCAGTACTTC	CASSRLAVSYEQYF
TRBD2	NA	TRBV19	TRBJ2-1	TGTGCCAGTAGTATAGTGGCGGGAGCTAACAATGAGCAGTTCTTC	CASSIVAGANNEQFF
TRBD2	once	TRBV12-5	TRBJ2-1	TGTGCTAGTGGTTTGGCCCACTCGGGACTAACCTACAATGAGCAGTTCTTC	CASGLAHSGLTYNEQFF
NA	NA	TRBV9	TRBJ2-7	TGTGCCAGCAGCGGCAGGGGCTCCTACGAGCAGTACTTC	CASSGRGSYEQYF
NA	NA	TRBV5-8	TRBJ2-3	TGTGCCAGCAGCGGCGGCCAGGGATCAGATACGCAGTATTTT	CASSGGQGSDTQYF
TRBD1	NA	TRBV19	TRBJ1-2	TGTGCCAGTAGTATATTTGGCAGGGGGGCATATGGCTACACCTTC	CASSIFGRGAYGYTF
TRBD2	NA	TRBV29-1	TRBJ2-1	TGCAGCGTAGACCAAGGCATAGCGGGAGGGTTTGAGCAGTTCTTC	CSVDQGIAGGFEQFF
NA	once	TRBV6-6	TRBJ2-7	TGTGCCAGCAGTTCTTCAGGACAGATTAACTCCTACGAGCAGTACTTC	CASSSSGQINSYEQYF
TRBD2	NA	TRBV2	TRBJ2-1	TGTGCCAGCAGTGGACTAGCGGTACCAAATGAGCAGTTCTTC	CASSGLAVPNEQFF
NA	NA	TRBV7-2	TRBJ2-7	TGTGCCAGCAGCTTAAGACAGGCCCCCTACGAGCAGTACTTC	CASSLRQAPYEQYF
TRBD2	NA	TRBV5-1	TRBJ2-7	TGCGCCAGCAGCTTGTTTACTAGCGGGAGTTACGAGCAGTACTTC	CASSLFTSGSYEQYF
NA	NA	TRBV9	TRBJ2-3	TGTGCCAGCAGCCCAAGGGGGGGCTTCAGCACAGATACGCAGTATTTT	CASSPRGGFSTDTQYF
TRBD1	NA	TRBV5-1	TRBJ1-2	TGCGCCAGCAGCCCTATAGGCAGACAGGGTGTATATGGCTACACCTTC	CASSPIGRQGVYGYTF
TRBD1	NA	TRBV7-9	TRBJ2-7	TGTGCCAGCAGCCGGGACAGGGTGGGGTGGGAGCAGTACTTC	CASSRDRVGWEQYF
NA	NA	TRBV6-6	TRBJ1-3	TGTGCCAGCAGTTACTCGGAGTCTGGAAACACCATATATTTT	CASSYSESGNTIYF
TRBD2	NA	TRBV6-1	TRBJ2-1	TGTGCCAGCAGTGAGGGGCGACTAGCGGGAGCGAGAGGGTTGTTGAATGAGCAGTTCTTC	CASSEGRLAGARGLLNEQFF
NA	NA	TRBV6-6	TRBJ1-2	TGTGCCAGCAGCGAAACAGGGCTCTATGGCTACACCTTC	CASSETGLYGYTF
TRBD2	NA	TRBV5-6	TRBJ2-3	TGTGCCAGCAGCCTCCGGGGGGGATTTAGAGATACGCAGTATTTT	CASSLRGGFRDTQYF
NA	NA	TRBV19	TRBJ2-1	TGTGCCAGTAGTATAGATTCCCTAGGCGGAGCGCATGAGCAGTTCTTC	CASSIDSLGGAHEQFF
NA	NA	TRBV4-1	TRBJ2-5	TGCGCCAGCAGCCAAGAGGGCTCCCGGCTTGGGCCCCAGTACTTC	CASSQEGSRLGPQYF
NA	NA	TRBV2	TRBJ1-1	TGTGCCAGCAGTGAGCGATCAGGGGTGAACACTGAAGCTTTCTTT	CASSERSGVNTEAFF
TRBD1	NA	TRBV11-3	TRBJ2-7	TGTGCCAGCAGGCGGCCCGGGACAGGGCACGAGCAGTACTTC	CASRRPGTGHEQYF
TRBD1	NA	TRBV5-5	TRBJ1-4	TGTGCCAGCAGCCACCCGGGACAGGAGAATGAAAAACTGTTTTTT	CASSHPGQENEKLFF
NA	NA	TRBV12-5	TRBJ2-2	TGTGCTAGTGGCCCGACCGGGGAGCTGTTTTTT	CASGPTGELFF
NA	few	TRBV6-1	TRBJ1-1	TGTGCCAGCAGCCAATTACAGGGCCCTGAAGCTTTCTTT	CASSQLQGPEAFF
TRBD1	medium-sized	TRBV4-1	TRBJ1-2	TGCGCCAGCAGCCAAGATATACAGGGGGCACAGTTTGATGGCTACACCTTC	CASSQDIQGAQFDGYTF
TRBD1	NA	TRBV2	TRBJ2-6	TGTGCCAGCAGTAGGGACAGGGGAAACTTTGGGGCCAACGTCCTGACTTTC	CASSRDRGNFGANVLTF
NA	NA	TRBV29-1	TRBJ2-7	TGCAGCGTTGAAAGGGGTGACTGGTGGAGCTACGAGCAGTACTTC	CSVERGDWWSYEQYF
NA	NA	TRBV6-4	TRBJ2-7	TGTGCCAGCAGGCCCTTCTTTAGTCCCAACGAGCAGTACTTC	CASRPFFSPNEQYF
NA	once	TRBV15	TRBJ1-6	TGTGCCACCAGCAGACAGCCAGGGGTAGGGGTTTCACCCCTCCACTTT	CATSRQPGVGVSPLHF
TRBD2	once	TRBV27	TRBJ2-3	TGTGCCAGCAGTTTATCTAGCGGGGTCACAGATACGCAGTATTTT	CASSLSSGVTDTQYF
TRBD1	NA	TRBV28	TRBJ1-2	TGTGCCAGCAGCACACCCGGGACAGGGGTAGGCTACACCTTC	CASSTPGTGVGYTF
TRBD1	once	TRBV7-2	TRBJ1-1	TGTGCCAGCAGCGCCAGACAGGGGGCGGGGGGGACTGAAGCTTTCTTT	CASSARQGAGGTEAFF
NA	NA	TRBV15	TRBJ1-1	TGTGCCACCAGACCCAGCAGGGGCCCTGAAGCTTTCTTT	CATRPSRGPEAFF
NA	NA	TRBV28	TRBJ2-7	TGTGCCAGCAGCCCTGGGGCTCTATACGAGCAGTACTTC	CASSPGALYEQYF
NA	NA	TRBV18	TRBJ2-4	TGTGCCAGCTCCATAGGAAGGACAACAGGGGCCAAAAACATTCAGTACTTC	CASSIGRTTGAKNIQYF
NA	NA	TRBV4-1	TRBJ1-2	TGCGCCAGCAGCCAAGATCTGGGGGGGGCGCGTGGCTACACCTTC	CASSQDLGGARGYTF
NA	NA	TRBV28	TRBJ2-5	TGTGCCGGACAAGAGACAGCCGTAGAGACCCAGTACTTC	CAGQETAVETQYF